The clone carrying this TCR beta chain was recorded a few times. TCRdb's table, derived via immunoSEQ multiplex PCR, lists solely in-frame clones and lacks some. This table holds about 94,000 clones, just under 95% found once. This sample was included in a study of T cell changes during pregnancy in multiple sclerosis. CDR1 is LNHDA and CDR2 is SQIVND in the germline V gene (reference sequence). V gave up 6 bases and J gave up 0 bases; unmatched junction bases: 4. The CDR3 consists of 14 residues. This chain joins TRBV19 and TRBJ1-2; 7 bases match TRBD1. This receptor was taken from a female donor with multiple sclerosis, enrolled in a pregnancy study. The material was peripheral blood, obtained in the third trimester of pregnancy. The CDR3 is CASRTGTANYGYTF. CDR3 in DNA: TGTGCCAGTAGGACAGGGACGGCTAACTATGGCTACACCTTC.